This T cell receptor (beta chain) derives from a study of blood T cell repertoires in COVID-19. Study information: From the United States, Italy and Spain came samples of acute and convalescent COVID-19. PBMCs, B-cell-depleted T cells, or T cells provided the cDNA or gDNA that made up the material.

Authors' data handling: Amplification with reference gene primers provided the estimates of nucleated cell counts. Sequenced by immunoSEQ multiplex PCR; TCRdb stores in-frame clones only, minus some. D and trimming were read from the DNA, whereas the V and J calls and clone size are those reported in that table. The sample contains roughly 91,000 clones, roughly four fifths of which appear only once. CDR1 is LGHDT, CDR2 YNNKEL, per germline (reference sequence). The CDR3 loop spans 13 amino acids. Trimming cost V 5 bases and J 3 bases, with 7 bases left between them. The sample was peripheral blood. The V gene is TRBV3-1 (or the pseudogene TRBV3-2), the J gene TRBJ1-4; D possibly corresponds to TRBD1 (6 bases). This clonotype originated in an elderly woman with acute or convalescent COVID-19. The CDR3 spells CASSGQPNEKLFF. The CDR3 DNA reads as TGTGCCAGCAGCGGACAGCCTAATGAAAAACTGTTTTTT.